This record concerns one T cell receptor (beta chain) sequence. No antigen is known for it. TCR beta sequencing was performed on blood CD8+ and CD4+ T cells. This CDR3 comprises 12 residues. This entry is derived from a study of CD8 T cells in Susac syndrome. Across the study: Patients with Susac syndrome, at blood draw, were therapy-naive, on corticosteroids, or on intravenous immunoglobulin alone.

The authors reverse transcribed roughly 0.5 to 1 ug RNA with random hexamers. MiXCR, applied by TCRdb to the immunoSEQ multiplex PCR reads, yields one record per CDR3 protein. The data hold around 79,000 distinct CDR3 sequences, with less than 95% observed a single time. Study-level findings and limits: TEMRA cells and active patients showed peak Susac CD8+ clonal expansion. Regarding the TCR sequencing and HLA analysis, the study admitted that a relatively small number of individuals were involved.

The chain joins TRBV21-1 to TRBJ1-3. TRBV21-1 is termed a pseudogene. Material for sequencing was CD8+ T cells from PBMCs. The receptor was isolated from a human donor with Susac syndrome. As DNA, the CDR3 is TGTGCCAGCAGACTCACTGGAAACACCATATATTTT. It specifies CASRLTGNTIYF.